This T cell receptor beta chain is drawn from a study of OX40 agonist ivuxolimab in advanced cancers. Profiling relied on immunoSEQ multiplex PCR, and the TCRdb table lists in-frame clones only, not all of them. The sample shows tens of thousands of clones, 88% of them seen only once. CDR1 MNHEY and CDR2 SMNVEV come from the germline V gene (reference sequence). The CDR3 extends over 15 amino acids. V was pared by 5 bases and J by 2 bases, with 14 bases between. V and J are TRBV27 and TRBJ2-3; D is possibly TRBD2 (5 bases). Source: CD4+ or CD8+ T cells sorted from blood, taken in a trial of the OX40 agonist ivuxolimab. The clonotype comes from an adult with an advanced solid tumor such as melanoma, head and neck, liver or kidney cancer. The CDR3 DNA reads TGTGCCAGCAGTCTCATGACGGGAAACACAGATACGCAGTATTTT. Translating gives CASSLMTGNTDTQYF.